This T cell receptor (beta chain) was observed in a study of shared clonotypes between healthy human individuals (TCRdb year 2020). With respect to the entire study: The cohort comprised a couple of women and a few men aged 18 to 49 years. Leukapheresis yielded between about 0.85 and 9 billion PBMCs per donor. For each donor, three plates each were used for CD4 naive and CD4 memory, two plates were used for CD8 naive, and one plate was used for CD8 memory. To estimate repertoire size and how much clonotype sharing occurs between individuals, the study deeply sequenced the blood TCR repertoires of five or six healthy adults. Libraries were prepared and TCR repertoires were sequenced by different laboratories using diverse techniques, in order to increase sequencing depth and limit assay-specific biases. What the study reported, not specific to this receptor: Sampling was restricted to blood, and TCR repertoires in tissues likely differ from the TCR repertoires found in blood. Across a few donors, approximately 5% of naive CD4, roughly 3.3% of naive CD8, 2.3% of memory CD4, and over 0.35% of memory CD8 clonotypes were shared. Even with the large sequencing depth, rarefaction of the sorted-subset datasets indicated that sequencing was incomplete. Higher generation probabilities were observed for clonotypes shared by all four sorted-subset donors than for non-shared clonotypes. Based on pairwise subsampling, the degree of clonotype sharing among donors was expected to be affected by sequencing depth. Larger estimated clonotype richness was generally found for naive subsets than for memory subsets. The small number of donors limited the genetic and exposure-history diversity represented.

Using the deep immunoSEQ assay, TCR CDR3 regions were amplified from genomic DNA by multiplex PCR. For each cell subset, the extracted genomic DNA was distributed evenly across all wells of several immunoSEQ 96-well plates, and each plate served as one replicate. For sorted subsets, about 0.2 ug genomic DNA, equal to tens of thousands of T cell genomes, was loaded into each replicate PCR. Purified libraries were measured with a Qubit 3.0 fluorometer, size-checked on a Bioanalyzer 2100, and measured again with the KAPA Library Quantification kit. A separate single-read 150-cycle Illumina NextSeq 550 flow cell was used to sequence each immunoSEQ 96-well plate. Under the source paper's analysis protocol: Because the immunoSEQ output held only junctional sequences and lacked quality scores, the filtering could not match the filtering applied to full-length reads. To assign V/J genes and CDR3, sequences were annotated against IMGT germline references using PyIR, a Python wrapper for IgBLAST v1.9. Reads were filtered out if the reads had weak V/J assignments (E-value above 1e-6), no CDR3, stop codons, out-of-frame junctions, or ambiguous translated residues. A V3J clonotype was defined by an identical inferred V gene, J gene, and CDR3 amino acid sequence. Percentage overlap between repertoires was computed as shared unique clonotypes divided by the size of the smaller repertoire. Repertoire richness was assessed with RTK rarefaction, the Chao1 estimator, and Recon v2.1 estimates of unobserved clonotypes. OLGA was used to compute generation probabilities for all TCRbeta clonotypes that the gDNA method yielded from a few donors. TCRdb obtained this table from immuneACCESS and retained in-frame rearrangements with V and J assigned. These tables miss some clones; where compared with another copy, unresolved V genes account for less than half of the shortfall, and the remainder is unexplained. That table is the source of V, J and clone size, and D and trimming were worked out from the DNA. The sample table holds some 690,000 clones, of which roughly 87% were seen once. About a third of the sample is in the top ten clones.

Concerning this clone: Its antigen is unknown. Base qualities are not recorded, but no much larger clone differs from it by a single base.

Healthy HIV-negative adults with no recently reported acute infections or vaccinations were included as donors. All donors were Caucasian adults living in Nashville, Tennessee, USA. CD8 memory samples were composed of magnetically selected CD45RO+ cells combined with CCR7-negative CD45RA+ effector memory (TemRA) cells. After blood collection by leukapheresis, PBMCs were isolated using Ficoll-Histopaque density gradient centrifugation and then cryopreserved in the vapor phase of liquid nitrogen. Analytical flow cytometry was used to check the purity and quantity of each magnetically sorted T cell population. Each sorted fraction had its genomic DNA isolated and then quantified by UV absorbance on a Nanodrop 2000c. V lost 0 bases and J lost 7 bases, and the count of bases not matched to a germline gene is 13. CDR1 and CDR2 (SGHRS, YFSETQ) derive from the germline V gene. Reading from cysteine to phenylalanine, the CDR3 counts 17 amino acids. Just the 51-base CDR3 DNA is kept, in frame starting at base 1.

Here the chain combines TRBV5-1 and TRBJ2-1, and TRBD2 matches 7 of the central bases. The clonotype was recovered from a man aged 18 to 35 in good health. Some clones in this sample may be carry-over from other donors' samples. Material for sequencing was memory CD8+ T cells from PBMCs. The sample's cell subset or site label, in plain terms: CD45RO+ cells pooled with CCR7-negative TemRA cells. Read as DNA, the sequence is TGCGCCAGCAGCTTGGCCGGGGGACTACCCATGAGGAATGAGCAGTTCTTC. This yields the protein CASSLAGGLPMRNEQFF.